This is a list of T cell receptor beta chains from one sample in a study of Ad26.COV2.S vaccination and SARS-CoV-2 variants. Here immunoSEQ multiplex PCR was the method, and the copy in TCRdb shows in-frame clones only, minus some. The sample lists 300,000 to 400,000 clones, around 81% occurring once. Sequenced material: peripheral blood, taken in a trial of Ad26.COV2.S vaccine versus placebo. All receptors derive from a person aged 18-65 years who received the Ad26.COV2.S COVID-19 vaccine or a placebo. The CDR3 runs from the conserved cysteine through the conserved F or W. The D gene is left open where the match is weak. The listing skips clone size in some rows; elsewhere it reads once, few, many or a size class.

CDR3 DNA	CDR3 protein	clone size	V gene	D gene	J gene
TGTGCCAGTAGTACGATGGTGACAGACTACTCCTACGAGCAGTACTTC	CASSTMVTDYSYEQYF	few	TRBV19	-	TRBJ2-7
TGCGCCAGCAGCTTGGCCCCAGGGGCAGATACGCAGTATTTT	CASSLAPGADTQYF	-	TRBV5-1	-	TRBJ2-3
TGTGCCAGCAGGCTGGGACTGGGTCGCAATCAGCCCCAGCATTTT	CASRLGLGRNQPQHF	-	TRBV28	-	TRBJ1-5
TGCGCCAGCAGCTTCCCGACTAGCGGGGGGGACGGCACCGGGGAGCTGTTTTTT	CASSFPTSGGDGTGELFF	-	TRBV5-1	TRBD2	TRBJ2-2
TGTGCCAGCACCCGCGGGGGGGGGCGCAGCACCGGGGAGCTGTTTTTT	CASTRGGGRSTGELFF	-	TRBV7-8	TRBD2	TRBJ2-2
TGTGCCAGCGGGCCCGGCAGCTCAGCTAACTATGGCTACACCTTC	CASGPGSSANYGYTF	-	TRBV6-6	-	TRBJ1-2
TGCGCCAGCAGCTTGCAGGGTGGGAACACTGAAGCTTTCTTT	CASSLQGGNTEAFF	-	TRBV5-1	-	TRBJ1-1
TGTGCCAGCAGCCAGACTAGCGGGGCGACCGGGGAGCTGTTTTTT	CASSQTSGATGELFF	-	TRBV6-5	TRBD2	TRBJ2-2
TGTGCCAGCAGCCCCCAAGGGACAGTCGCCCAGCCCCAGCATTTT	CASSPQGTVAQPQHF	few	TRBV7-2	TRBD1	TRBJ1-5
TGTGCCAGCAGCGAAAATAGCAATCAGCCCCAGCATTTT	CASSENSNQPQHF	-	TRBV9	-	TRBJ1-5
TGTGCCAGCAGCGGAGGGGGCGGGGGCTCGAATTCACCCCTCCACTTT	CASSGGGGGSNSPLHF	-	TRBV4-2	TRBD1	TRBJ1-6
TGTGCCAGCAGTTTGCAGGAACACTATGGCTACACCTTC	CASSLQEHYGYTF	-	TRBV28	-	TRBJ1-2
TGCGCCAGCAGTTTGGGACAGGGAGGGGCAGATACGCAGTATTTT	CASSLGQGGADTQYF	few	TRBV5-1	TRBD1	TRBJ2-3
TGCGCCAGCAGCTTGGCGGGGACTGGAGGTACGGGGGAAAAACTGTTTTTT	CASSLAGTGGTGEKLFF	few	TRBV5-1	-	TRBJ1-4
TGTGCCAGCTCACCAGCGGACAGAAGTTCACCCCTCCACTTT	CASSPADRSSPLHF	-	TRBV18	-	TRBJ1-6
TGTGCCAGTAGTCCTGATTCCTCTGGGGCCAACGTCCTGACTTTC	CASSPDSSGANVLTF	-	TRBV19	-	TRBJ2-6
TGTGCCAGCAGTGGGAGACAGGGGTTGAATGAGCAGTTCTTC	CASSGRQGLNEQFF	few	TRBV7-9	TRBD1	TRBJ2-1
TGTGCCAGCAGTTTGTCTGGAAACACCATATATTTT	CASSLSGNTIYF	few	TRBV12-3/TRBV12-4	-	TRBJ1-3
TGTGCCAGCAGCACTGGGGCCTCCTACAATGAGCAGTTCTTC	CASSTGASYNEQFF	-	TRBV27	-	TRBJ2-1
TGTGCCAGCAGTTACTCGGCGGGACAGGGGCCCTACGAGCAGTACTTC	CASSYSAGQGPYEQYF	once	TRBV6-2/TRBV6-3	TRBD1	TRBJ2-7
TGTGCCAGCAGCCTATCCAGGGGGCGGTTGGGTGAAAAACTGTTTTTT	CASSLSRGRLGEKLFF	-	TRBV28	TRBD1	TRBJ1-4
TGTGCCAGCAGTTACCTGGGGGGGGCATACACCGGGGAGCTGTTTTTT	CASSYLGGAYTGELFF	-	TRBV6-5	-	TRBJ2-2
TGTGCCAGCAGCGTAGTAGGTGGTTCACCCCTCCACTTT	CASSVVGGSPLHF	-	TRBV9	-	TRBJ1-6
TGTGCCAGTAGTATAAGAGGCAGGGGCCGTCAGGCAGATACGCAGTATTTT	CASSIRGRGRQADTQYF	-	TRBV19	-	TRBJ2-3
TGTGCCAGTAGCGGGGGGGCCGACACCGGGGAGCTGTTTTTT	CASSGGADTGELFF	-	TRBV19	TRBD2	TRBJ2-2
TGTGCCAGCAGCCGGACGGGGAATCAGCCCCAGCATTTT	CASSRTGNQPQHF	once	TRBV5-8	-	TRBJ1-5
TGTGCCAGCAGCTTGGGGCTAAGGGGGACCACAGATACGCAGTATTTT	CASSLGLRGTTDTQYF	-	TRBV5-5	-	TRBJ2-3
TGCGCCAGCAGCCCGGGGAGCAACACCGGGGAGCTGTTTTTT	CASSPGSNTGELFF	once	TRBV5-1	-	TRBJ2-2
TGTGCCAGCAGCTCGGGCGGACAGTTCTCCTCTGGAAACACCATATATTTT	CASSSGGQFSSGNTIYF	once	TRBV5-4	-	TRBJ1-3
TGTGCCAGCAGCTTAGTTGGGGGGCGGGTGTCCACTGAAGCTTTCTTT	CASSLVGGRVSTEAFF	many	TRBV7-8	-	TRBJ1-1
TGTGCCAGCAGCCCCCGGTCGTTGAGCACTGAAGCTTTCTTT	CASSPRSLSTEAFF	-	TRBV11-3	-	TRBJ1-1
TGTGCCAGTTCGAGACTCTCACTTAGCACAGATACGCAGTATTTT	CASSRLSLSTDTQYF	-	TRBV27	-	TRBJ2-3
TGCGCCAGCAGCTCAGACTTAGCGGGGGGGCACAATGAGCAGTTCTTC	CASSSDLAGGHNEQFF	-	TRBV5-1	TRBD2	TRBJ2-1
TGTGCCAGCAGCTTAGAGGTGGGGATAGGCAATCAGCCCCAGCATTTT	CASSLEVGIGNQPQHF	-	TRBV7-2	-	TRBJ1-5
TGTGCCAGCAGCTTGGGGTCAGTGCATTCACCCCTCCACTTT	CASSLGSVHSPLHF	-	TRBV5-6	-	TRBJ1-6
TGTGCCAGCAGCTCCCTCAAAGACTCACTAGCCAAAAACATTCAGTACTTC	CASSSLKDSLAKNIQYF	-	TRBV11-2	-	TRBJ2-4
TGTGCCAGTAGTCCAGGTGGCTATGGCTACACCTTC	CASSPGGYGYTF	-	TRBV19	-	TRBJ1-2
TGTGCCAGCAAAGAGGCAATGACGTTTGGCACTGAAGCTTTCTTT	CASKEAMTFGTEAFF	once	TRBV6-6	-	TRBJ1-1
TGTGCCAGCAGCCCGGGCGGAGGCGATGAAAAACTGTTTTTT	CASSPGGGDEKLFF	-	TRBV4-2	-	TRBJ1-4
TGTGCCAGCAGCCAAGAGCGGCTCGGGGTCACTGAAGCTTTCTTT	CASSQERLGVTEAFF	few	TRBV4-2	-	TRBJ1-1
TGTGCCATCATCGGAAGGGGGACAGGGTCCTACGAGCAGTACTTC	CAIIGRGTGSYEQYF	-	TRBV28	TRBD1	TRBJ2-7
TGTGCCAGCAGCCTCGGGAGGACAGGGTTCGAGCAGTACTTC	CASSLGRTGFEQYF	-	TRBV3-1/TRBV3-2	-	TRBJ2-7
TGCGCCAGCACGCCGGACGACAATGAGCAGTTCTTC	CASTPDDNEQFF	-	TRBV5-1	-	TRBJ2-1
TGTGCCACCAGCAAGGCTAACAGGGTTGGGGAAAAACTGTTTTTT	CATSKANRVGEKLFF	-	TRBV15	-	TRBJ1-4
TGCGCCAGCAGCCCCCCTCGGGGGCGCCCCTACGAGCAGTACTTC	CASSPPRGRPYEQYF	-	TRBV5-1	-	TRBJ2-7
TGCGCCAGCAGCTTGGATGGGACCGGGGAGCTGTTTTTT	CASSLDGTGELFF	-	TRBV5-1	-	TRBJ2-2
TGTGCCAGCAGCTTGGAGGGGGCGAATGAGCAGTTCTTC	CASSLEGANEQFF	-	TRBV5-4	TRBD1	TRBJ2-1
TGTGCCAGCAGCCCGGTTAGGGGGAATGGCTACACCTTC	CASSPVRGNGYTF	-	TRBV7-8	-	TRBJ1-2
TGTGCCAGCACCAGTAGCGGGGGGCGGACAGATACGCAGTATTTT	CASTSSGGRTDTQYF	-	TRBV11-2	TRBD2	TRBJ2-3
TGTGCCAGCAGCTTAATGGCAGGGGATAGCTATGGCTACACCTTC	CASSLMAGDSYGYTF	few	TRBV7-3	-	TRBJ1-2
TGCGCCAGCAGCCGGAGCGCTTCCGGGCCCCAAGAGACCCAGTACTTC	CASSRSASGPQETQYF	many	TRBV4-1	-	TRBJ2-5
TGTGCCAGCAGGCCGAGGATGCCTCGACAGGCCTTCTATGGCTACACCTTC	CASRPRMPRQAFYGYTF	-	TRBV28	-	TRBJ1-2
TGTGCCAGCAGTTATTTTGGGGAGCTGTTTTTT	CASSYFGELFF	once	TRBV6-6	-	TRBJ2-2
TGTGCCAGCAGTGAATCCGGAAGGGGGATCGGGGGTGAGCAGTTCTTC	CASSESGRGIGGEQFF	once	TRBV25-1	-	TRBJ2-1
TGTGCCAGCAGCCAAGCGAGTAGGGCCGTCGTGGGGGAGCAGTACTTC	CASSQASRAVVGEQYF	-	TRBV3-1/TRBV3-2	-	TRBJ2-7
TGTGCCAGCAGTCGGGACAGGGGGGGAGAGACCCAGTACTTC	CASSRDRGGETQYF	-	TRBV2	TRBD1	TRBJ2-5
TGTGCCAGCAGCCCGGGGACGGGATGGCAGCCCCAGCATTTT	CASSPGTGWQPQHF	-	TRBV7-9	-	TRBJ1-5
TGTGCCAGCAGCTTAGGGCCGGGCGGGAGCAATCAGCCCCAGCATTTT	CASSLGPGGSNQPQHF	once	TRBV7-9	-	TRBJ1-5
TGTGCCAGCAAAATCGGGAGTCTAGCGGGGGTCGTGCAGTACTTC	CASKIGSLAGVVQYF	few	TRBV27	TRBD2	TRBJ2-7